The clone carrying this TCR beta chain was seen once. The sample originates from a study of blood T cell repertoires in COVID-19. The recovered donors of Cohort 3 showed two negative PCRs, clearance, or symptom resolution. The protocol was immunoSEQ multiplex PCR, while the TCRdb copy is restricted to in-frame clones and leaves out a portion. The repertoire holds 330,000 or so clones, with 88% as singletons. Germline V lookup: CDR1 KGHSH, CDR2 LQKENI. The germline V and J ends were trimmed by 2 bases and 9 bases, with 11 bases remaining between them. The CDR3 length is 14 residues. This sequence originates from a man between 25 and 39 years old who had recovered from COVID-19. Sequencing was performed on PBMCs or T cells enriched from blood (not recorded which). V gene TRBV18 combines with J gene TRBJ1-6; D remains ambiguous. The CDR3: CASSPTAGSSPLHF. As DNA, the CDR3 is TGTGCCAGCTCACCAACGGCGGGGTCTTCACCCCTCCACTTT.